The 21 T cell receptor beta chains below were found in one sample sequenced in a study of tumor-infiltrating lymphocytes in localized non-small cell lung cancer. Sequenced by immunoSEQ multiplex PCR; TCRdb stores in-frame clones only, minus some. Among about 14,000 clones listed, about 77% were seen once. The material sequenced was lung tumor tissue. These receptors came from a human donor with non-small cell lung cancer.

This chain uses TRBV2 with TRBJ1-5; D possibly corresponds to TRBD1 (5 bases). In germline, CDR1 is SNHLY, CDR2 FYNNEI. The V end lost 4 bases, the J end lost 0 bases, and 10 bases lay between the germline ends. The CDR3 extends over 15 amino acids. The CDR3 here is CASSGGLDSNQPQHF. The CDR3 DNA follows: TGTGCCAGCAGTGGGGGCTTAGATAGCAATCAGCCCCAGCATTTT.

This chain connects TRBV18 to TRBJ1-6; no firm D call. Trimming took 1 base from V and 9 from J, leaving 16 bases between them. The CDR3 is made up of 16 amino acids. Germline loops: CDR1 KGHSH, CDR2 LQKENI. This CDR3 reads CASSPRGTGGGSPLHF. CDR3 sequence (DNA): TGTGCCAGCTCACCACGGGGAACGGGTGGTGGTTCACCCCTCCACTTT.

V and J are TRBV7-2 and TRBJ2-7; TRBD2 might be the D (5 bases). This CDR3 has 15 amino acids. Germline V gene sequence: CDR1 SGHTA, CDR2 FQGNSA. The V end lost 2 bases, the J end lost 4 bases, and 15 bases lay between the germline ends. Written as DNA, the CDR3 is TGTGCCAGCAGCTTACGGGATACCTCCAGTTACGAGCAGTACTTC. It yields the protein CASSLRDTSSYEQYF.

The chain carries TRBV5-1 and TRBJ1-4; TRBD1 matches 12 bases. The germline V gene has CDR1 SGHRS and CDR2 YFSETQ. With 3 bases clipped from V and 10 bases from J, the junction kept 4 bases outside the gene matches. The CDR3 runs 14 residues. CDR3 DNA sequence: TGCGCCAGCAGCTCGGGACAGGGGGCTGCAAAACTGTTTTTT. This sequence encodes CASSSGQGAAKLFF.

The gene calls are TRBV27 and TRBJ2-5, with 13 bases fitting TRBD2. With V trimmed by 4 bases and J by 5 bases, 7 bases remained unmatched. The CDR3 spans 16 residues. Germline V gives CDR1 MNHEY, CDR2 SMNVEV (reference sequence). The CDR3 DNA follows: TGTGCCAGCAGTTCACCGGGACTAGCGGGGAGGGAGACCCAGTACTTC. This gives the protein CASSSPGLAGRETQYF.

The V gene is TRBV6-5, the J gene TRBJ2-6; 9 nucleotides line up with TRBD1. Germline V lookup: CDR1 MNHEY, CDR2 SVGAGI. The CDR3 is 16 amino acids. The V and J ends lost 2 bases and 2 bases, in that order; junction bases with no gene match: 1. CDR3 sequence (DNA): TGTGCCAGCAGTTACACAGGGGGCACTGGGGCCAACGTCCTGACTTTC. Amino acids: CASSYTGGTGANVLTF.

The rearrangement joins TRBV10-1 to TRBJ2-2; D is tentatively TRBD1 or TRBD2 (6 bases each). Germline values: CDR1 WNHNN, CDR2 SYGVQD (reference sequence). The CDR3 runs 15 residues. V was clipped by 2 bases and J by 5 bases, with 12 bases between them. CDR3 in amino acids: CASSETTGRTGELFF. CDR3 coding DNA: TGCGCCAGCAGTGAGACCACAGGGAGGACCGGGGAGCTGTTTTTT.

V is TRBV5-6 and J is TRBJ2-2, with 9 bases fitting TRBD1. The CDR3 covers 16 residues. From germline, CDR1 is SGHDT and CDR2 YYEEEE. V shed 2 bases and J 3 bases; nucleotides not matched to a gene: 5. CDR3 in DNA: TGTGCCAGCAGCTTCAGGACAGGGGCACACACCGGGGAGCTGTTTTTT. Translation gives CASSFRTGAHTGELFF.

The rearrangement links TRBV10-2 to TRBJ2-7, with 11 positions matching TRBD2. Germline assignment: CDR1 WSHSY and CDR2 SAAADI. Losses at the gene ends were 6 bases for V and 7 bases for J; bases not matched to a gene: 5. The CDR3 covers 13 residues. CDR3 in amino acids: CASRSLAGGEQYF. The CDR3 DNA sequence: TGCGCCAGCAGAAGTCTAGCGGGGGGTGAGCAGTACTTC.

The V call is TRBV19, the J call TRBJ1-1; D remains ambiguous. Germline loops: CDR1 LNHDA, CDR2 SQIVND (reference sequence). The length of the CDR3 is 15 residues. Trimming cost V 4 bases and J 1 base, with 13 bases left between them. The CDR3 loop reads CASSTDGYGNTEAFF. The DNA for the CDR3 is TGTGCCAGTAGTACAGACGGTTATGGGAACACTGAAGCTTTCTTT.

In nucleotides, the CDR3 is TGTGCCAGCAAAGGGGGCTCTGGAAACACCATATATTTT. Translation: CASKGGSGNTIYF. This chain links TRBV25-1 with TRBJ1-3, with TRBD1 as a possible D gene (6 bases). The length of the CDR3 is 13 residues. Between the trimmed V and J ends, which lost 7 bases and 0 bases, there was a span of 7 bases. Germline loops: CDR1 MGHDK, CDR2 SYGVNS.

V and J are TRBV18 and TRBJ1-1; D is perhaps TRBD1 (6 bases). This CDR3 is 17 amino acids long. V shed 4 bases and J shed 1 base, with 19 bases lying between them. Per germline, CDR1 KGHSH and CDR2 LQKENI. In nucleotides, the CDR3 is TGTGCCAGCTCACTGGGCAGGGGAGGACCCACGAACACTGAAGCTTTCTTT. Amino acids: CASSLGRGGPTNTEAFF.

This clone was counted between two and nine times. V is TRBV7-6 and J is TRBJ2-7; 8 bases fit TRBD1. Germline V CDR1 and CDR2: SGHVS, FNYEAQ. J gave up 5 bases and V 3 bases, and 6 bases lay outside the gene matches. This CDR3 is built from 14 residues. Here the CDR3 DNA reads TGTGCCAGCAGCTTGTGGCAGGGGGCTGACGAGCAGTACTTC. Amino acids: CASSLWQGADEQYF. The full variable domain, with the rest looked up from reference TRBV7-6 and TRBJ2-7, is GAGVSQSPRYKVTKRGQDVALRCDPISGHVSLYWYRQALGQGPEFLTYFNYEAQQDKSGLPNDRFSAERPEGSISTLTIQRTEQRDSAMYRCASSLWQGADEQYFGPGTRLTVT.

The rearrangement uses TRBV13 and TRBJ1-1; D might be TRBD1 (5 bases). The CDR3 is made up of 14 amino acids. Trimming shortened V by 6 bases and J by 1 base, and 12 bases separated the two germline ends. From germline, CDR1 is PRHDT and CDR2 FYEKMQ (reference sequence). The DNA of the CDR3 is TGTGCCAGCAGTCGACAGTTCAGGAACACTGAAGCTTTCTTT. It is translated as CASSRQFRNTEAFF.

The chain combines TRBV19 with TRBJ2-1; D gene ambiguous. This CDR3 comprises 15 residues. V lost 4 bases, J lost 0 bases, and 10 bases lay in between. Germline-derived CDR1 and CDR2 are LNHDA and SQIVND (reference sequence). CDR3 nucleotide sequence: TGTGCCAGTAGTAAGGTTGGCAGCTCCTACAATGAGCAGTTCTTC. It is translated as CASSKVGSSYNEQFF.

This chain uses TRBV11-2 with TRBJ1-4; 8 bases are a match to TRBD1. V lost 2 bases and J lost 4; bases outside the gene matches: 9. The germline gives CDR1 SGHAT, CDR2 FQNNGV. The CDR3 is made up of 17 amino acids. The CDR3 is CASSLRSRGHFNEKLFF. DNA for the CDR3: TGTGCCAGCAGCTTAAGGTCCAGGGGGCACTTTAATGAAAAACTGTTTTTT.

By its share, this clone is medium-sized (0.01 to 0.1%). The chain uses TRBV4-3 and TRBJ2-7, with a tentative D call TRBD1 (7 bases). This CDR3 is built from 15 residues. V lost 0 bases and J 6 bases, leaving 15 bases between the germline ends. Germline V lookup: CDR1 LGHNA, CDR2 YSLEER. The CDR3 coding sequence is TGCGCCAGCAGCCAAGATCCGGGCAGGGGGGCCGAGCAGTACTTC. Its translation is CASSQDPGRGAEQYF.

The chain links TRBV5-1 to TRBJ2-7, with 7 nucleotides matching TRBD1. V dropped 5 bases and J dropped 2; count of bases not matched to a gene: 25. Germline V gene data show CDR1 as SGHRS and CDR2 as YFSETQ. The CDR3 length is 20 residues. The CDR3 reads CASRASSRGQKYLSTYEQYF. In DNA, the CDR3 is TGCGCCAGCAGAGCTAGTTCCCGGGGACAGAAATACCTATCGACCTACGAGCAGTACTTC.

The genes are TRBV18 and TRBJ2-1, with 10 bases identical to TRBD2. Trimming took 1 base from V and 0 from J; bases not matched to a gene: 3. The CDR3 has 17 amino acids. Germline V gene sequence: CDR1 KGHSH, CDR2 LQKENI. CDR3 in amino acids: CASSPRPSGSSYNEQFF. The CDR3 region has the DNA TGTGCCAGCTCACCACGACCTAGCGGGAGCTCCTACAATGAGCAGTTCTTC.

The CDR3: CASSDTVAKNIQYF. The CDR3, as DNA: TGTGCCAGCAGCGACACGGTAGCCAAAAACATTCAGTACTTC. The chain employs TRBV7-2 and TRBJ2-4; D remains unclear. Germline CDR1 is SGHTA and CDR2 is FQGNSA. Trimming took off 5 bases at V and 0 bases at J, with 8 bases between the two ends. CDR3 length: 14 residues.

This chain links TRBV6-5 with TRBJ2-7, with TRBD2 matching over 9 bases. Germline CDR1 MNHEY, CDR2 SVGAGI. The CDR3 loop spans 16 amino acids. The V segment lost 0 bases and the J segment 3 bases; nucleotides outside the gene matches: 6. CDR3 bases: TGTGCCAGCAGTTACTCAGGGAGCGGGAGGAACTACGAGCAGTACTTC. Translating gives CASSYSGSGRNYEQYF.